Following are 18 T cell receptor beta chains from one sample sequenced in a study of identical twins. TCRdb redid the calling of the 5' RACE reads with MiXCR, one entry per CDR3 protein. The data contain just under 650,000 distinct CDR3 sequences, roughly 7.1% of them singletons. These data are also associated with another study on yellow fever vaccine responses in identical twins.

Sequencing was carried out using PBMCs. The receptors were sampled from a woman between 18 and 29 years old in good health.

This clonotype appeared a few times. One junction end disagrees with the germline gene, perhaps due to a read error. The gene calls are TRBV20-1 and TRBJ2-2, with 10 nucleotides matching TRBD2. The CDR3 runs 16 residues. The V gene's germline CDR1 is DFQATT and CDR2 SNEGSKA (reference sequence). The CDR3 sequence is CCARRGLASDTGELFF. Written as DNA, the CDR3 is TGCTGTGCTAGAAGGGGACTAGCGTCCGACACCGGGGAGCTGTTTTTT.

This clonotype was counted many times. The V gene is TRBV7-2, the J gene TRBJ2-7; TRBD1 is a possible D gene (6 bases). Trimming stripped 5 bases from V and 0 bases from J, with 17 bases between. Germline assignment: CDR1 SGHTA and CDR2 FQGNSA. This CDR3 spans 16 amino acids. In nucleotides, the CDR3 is TGTGCCAGCAGCCCAAGGGACACTTTGAGCTCCTACGAGCAGTACTTC. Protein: CASSPRDTLSSYEQYF.

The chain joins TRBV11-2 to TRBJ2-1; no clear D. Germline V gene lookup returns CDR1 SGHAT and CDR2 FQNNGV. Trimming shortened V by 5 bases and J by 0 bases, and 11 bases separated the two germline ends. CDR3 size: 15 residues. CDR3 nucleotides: TGTGCCAGCAGCGCCAATCCGAGCTCCTACAATGAGCAGTTCTTC. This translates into CASSANPSSYNEQFF.

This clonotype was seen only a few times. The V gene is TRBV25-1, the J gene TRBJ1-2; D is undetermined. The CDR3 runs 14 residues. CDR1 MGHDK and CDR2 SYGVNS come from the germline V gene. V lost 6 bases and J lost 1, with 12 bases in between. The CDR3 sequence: CASRGRGDNYGYTF. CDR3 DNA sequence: TGTGCCAGCAGGGGGAGAGGAGATAACTATGGCTACACCTTC.

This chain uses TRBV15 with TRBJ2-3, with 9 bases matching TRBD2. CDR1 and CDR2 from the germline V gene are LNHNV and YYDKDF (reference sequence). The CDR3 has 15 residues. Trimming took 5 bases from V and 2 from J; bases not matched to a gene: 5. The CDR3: CATSRTSEITDTQYF. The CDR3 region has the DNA TGTGCCACCAGCCGGACTAGCGAGATCACAGATACGCAGTATTTT.

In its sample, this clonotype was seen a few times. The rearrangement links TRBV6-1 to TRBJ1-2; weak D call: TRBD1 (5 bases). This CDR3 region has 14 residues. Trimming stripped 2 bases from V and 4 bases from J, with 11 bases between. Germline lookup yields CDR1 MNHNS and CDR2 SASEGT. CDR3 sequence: CASSERGAPYGYTF. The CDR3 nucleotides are TGTGCCAGCAGTGAACGCGGGGCTCCCTATGGCTACACCTTC.

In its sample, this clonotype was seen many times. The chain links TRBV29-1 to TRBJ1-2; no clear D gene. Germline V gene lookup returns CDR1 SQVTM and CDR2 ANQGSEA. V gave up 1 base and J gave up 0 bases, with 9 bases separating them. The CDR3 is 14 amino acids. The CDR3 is CSVEGFNPNYGYTF. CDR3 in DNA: TGCAGCGTTGAAGGGTTCAACCCTAACTATGGCTACACCTTC.

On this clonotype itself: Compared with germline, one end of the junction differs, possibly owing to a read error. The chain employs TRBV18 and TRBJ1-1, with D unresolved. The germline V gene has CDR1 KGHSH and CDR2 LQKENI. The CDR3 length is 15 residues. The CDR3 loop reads CAGSPPGSLNTEAFF. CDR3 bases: TGTGCCGGCTCACCACCGGGGAGCCTGAACACTGAAGCTTTCTTT.

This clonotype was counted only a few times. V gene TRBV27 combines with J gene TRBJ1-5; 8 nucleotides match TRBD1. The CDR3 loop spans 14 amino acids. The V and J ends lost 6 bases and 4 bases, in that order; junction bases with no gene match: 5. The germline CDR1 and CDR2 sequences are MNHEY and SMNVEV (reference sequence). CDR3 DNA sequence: TGTGCCAGCAGGGAACAGGGGGGGAATCAGCCCCAGCATTTT. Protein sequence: CASREQGGNQPQHF.

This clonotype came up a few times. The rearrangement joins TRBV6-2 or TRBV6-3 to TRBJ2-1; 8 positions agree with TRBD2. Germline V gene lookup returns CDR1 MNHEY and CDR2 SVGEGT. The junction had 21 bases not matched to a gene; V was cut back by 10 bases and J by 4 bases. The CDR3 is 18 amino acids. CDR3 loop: CATLSLQASGGPYNEQFF. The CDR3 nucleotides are TGTGCCACCTTGAGTCTTCAGGCCTCGGGGGGGCCGTACAATGAGCAGTTCTTC.

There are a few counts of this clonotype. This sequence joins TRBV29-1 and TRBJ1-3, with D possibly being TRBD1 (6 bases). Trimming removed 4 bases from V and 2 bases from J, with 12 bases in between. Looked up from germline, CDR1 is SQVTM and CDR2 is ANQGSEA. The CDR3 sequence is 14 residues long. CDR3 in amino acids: CSVGWAGAGNTIYF. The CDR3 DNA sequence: TGCAGCGTTGGTTGGGCAGGGGCTGGAAACACCATATATTTT. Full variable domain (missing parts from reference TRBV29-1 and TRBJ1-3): SAVISQKPSRDICQRGTSLTIQCQVDSQVTMMFWYRQQPGQSLTLIATANQGSEATYESGFVIDKFPISRPNLTFSTLTVSNMSPEDSSIYLCSVGWAGAGNTIYFGEGSWLTVV.

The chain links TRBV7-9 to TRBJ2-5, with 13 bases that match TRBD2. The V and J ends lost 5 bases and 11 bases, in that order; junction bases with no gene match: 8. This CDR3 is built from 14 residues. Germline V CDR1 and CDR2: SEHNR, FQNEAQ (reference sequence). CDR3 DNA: TGTGCCAGCAGCCCCCCGGGACTAGCGGGGATTCAGTACTTC. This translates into CASSPPGLAGIQYF. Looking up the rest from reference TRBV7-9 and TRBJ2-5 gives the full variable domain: DTGVSQNPRHKITKRGQNVTFRCDPISEHNRLYWYRQTLGQGPEFLTYFQNEAQLEKSRLLSDRFSAERPKGSFSTLEIQRTEQGDSAMYLCASSPPGLAGIQYFGPGTRLLVL.

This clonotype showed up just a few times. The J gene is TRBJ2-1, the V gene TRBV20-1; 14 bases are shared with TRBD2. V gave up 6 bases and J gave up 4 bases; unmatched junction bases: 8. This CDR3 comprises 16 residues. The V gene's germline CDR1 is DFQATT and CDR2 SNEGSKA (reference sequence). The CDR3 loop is CSAQTGLAGEYNEQFF. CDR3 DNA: TGCAGTGCCCAAACGGGACTAGCGGGGGAGTACAATGAGCAGTTCTTC.

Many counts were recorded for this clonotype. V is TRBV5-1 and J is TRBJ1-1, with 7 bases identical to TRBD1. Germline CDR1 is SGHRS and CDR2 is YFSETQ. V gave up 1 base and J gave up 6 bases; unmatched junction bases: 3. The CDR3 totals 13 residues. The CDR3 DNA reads TGCGCCAGCAGCTTGAGACAGGGCTCTGAAGCTTTCTTT. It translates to CASSLRQGSEAFF.

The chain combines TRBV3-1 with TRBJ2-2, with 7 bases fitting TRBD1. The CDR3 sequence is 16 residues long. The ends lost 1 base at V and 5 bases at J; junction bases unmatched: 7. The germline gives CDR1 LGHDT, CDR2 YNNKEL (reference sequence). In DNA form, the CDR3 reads TGTGCCAGCAGCCAAGCCGGGACAGTTGGAACCGGGGAGCTGTTTTTT. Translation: CASSQAGTVGTGELFF.

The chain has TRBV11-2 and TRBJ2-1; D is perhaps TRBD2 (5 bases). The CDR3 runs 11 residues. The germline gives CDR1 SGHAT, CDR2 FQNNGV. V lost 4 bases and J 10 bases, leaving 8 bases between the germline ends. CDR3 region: CASSSGWEQFF. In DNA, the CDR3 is TGTGCCAGCAGCTCGGGGTGGGAGCAGTTCTTC.

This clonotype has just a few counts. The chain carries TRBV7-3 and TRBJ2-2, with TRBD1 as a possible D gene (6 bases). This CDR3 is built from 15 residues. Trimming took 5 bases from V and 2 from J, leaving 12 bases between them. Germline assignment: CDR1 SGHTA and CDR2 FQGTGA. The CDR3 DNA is TGTGCCAGCAGCCCACAGGGACACAACACCGGGGAGCTGTTTTTT. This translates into CASSPQGHNTGELFF.

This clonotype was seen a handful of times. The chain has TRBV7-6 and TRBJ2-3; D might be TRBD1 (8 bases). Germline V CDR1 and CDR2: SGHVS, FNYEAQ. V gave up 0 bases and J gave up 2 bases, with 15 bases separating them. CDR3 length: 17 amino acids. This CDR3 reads CASSLARGTGYTDTQYF. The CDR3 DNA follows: TGTGCCAGCAGCTTAGCGCGGGGGACAGGCTACACAGATACGCAGTATTTT.